This T cell receptor beta chain stems from a study of CD8 T cells in ankylosing spondylitis. This CDR3 has 13 amino acids. Trimming took off 6 bases at V and 11 bases at J, with 18 bases between the two ends. In this sample, this clonotype turned up a few times. TCRdb passed the 5' RACE reads through MiXCR, listing each CDR3 protein once. The table lists about 240,000 distinct CDR3 sequences, roughly a tenth of them singletons. Sequencing was done on a sample of blood, either unsorted or a sorted T cell fraction (not recorded which). This sequence joins TRBV12-3 or TRBV12-4 and TRBJ2-3; maybe TRBD1 (6 bases). The sequence was obtained from a male donor with ankylosing spondylitis or in good health (not recorded which). The CDR3 sequence is CASSPLRGPWQYF. The CDR3 DNA reads TGTGCCAGCAGCCCCCTCAGGGGCCCGTGGCAGTATTTT.